This record concerns one T cell receptor beta chain sequence. Its antigen is not known. The data were taken from a study of Tregs in tolerant kidney transplant recipients. There are 14 residues in the CDR3. The germline CDR1 and CDR2 sequences are SGHTA and FQGTGA. The junction had 5 bases not matched to a gene; V was cut back by 3 bases and J by 5 bases. Some clones are missing from TCRdb's copy, which holds only in-frame ones; the method was immunoSEQ multiplex PCR. The sample shows about 240,000 clones, about 80% of them seen only once. General study results and limits: The small number of patients limits these findings pending further validation. Activated donor B cell expansion appeared to reveal the most relevant donor-specific TCRbeta repertoire.

Sequencing input: CD4+ T cells from blood. The rearrangement joins TRBV7-3 to TRBJ2-5; 8 bases match TRBD1. This receptor was obtained from a human donor in good health. The CDR3 protein is CASSLTGVGETQYF. CDR3 DNA: TGTGCCAGCAGCTTGACAGGGGTTGGGGAGACCCAGTACTTC.